This record concerns one TCR beta chain sequence. This CDR3 comprises 18 residues. V lost 0 bases, J lost 5 bases, and 13 bases stayed unmatched. The V gene's germline CDR1 is MGHRA and CDR2 YSYEKL. This sample is drawn from a study of cytomegalovirus exposure and HLA in healthy donors. The table came from immunoSEQ multiplex PCR; TCRdb's copy has only in-frame clones and leaves some out. The sample shows 120,000 or so clones, around 90% of them seen only once. V is TRBV4-1 and J is TRBJ1-1; 9 bases are a match to TRBD1. The sample taken for sequencing was PBMCs. The TCR comes from a woman younger than 35 in good health and CMV-seronegative. The CDR3 loop reads CASSQERGQGLARTEAFF. In DNA, the CDR3 is TGCGCCAGCAGCCAAGAAAGGGGACAGGGCCTCGCAAGGACTGAAGCTTTCTTT.